The clone carrying this TCR beta chain was seen once. This sample is part of a study of beta chain features in type 1 diabetes. Blood was collected once per donor into heparin, averaging around 120 mL. The CDR3 has 15 amino acids. Trimming cost V 5 bases and J 2 bases, with 15 bases left between them. Germline CDR1 is SGHTA and CDR2 is FQGNSA. The study reverse transcribed the entire isolated RNA, so it sequenced expressed TCRB transcripts. This table comes from immunoSEQ multiplex PCR, and its TCRdb copy is limited to in-frame clones, with some not included. This sample yields a few hundred thousand clones, of which about 14% are seen a single time; roughly 0.019% belongs to the top ten.

The specimen sequenced was naive CD4+ T cells from blood. This TCR was sampled from a woman aged 18-29 years in good health. The genes are TRBV7-2 and TRBJ1-2; possibly TRBD1 for D (6 bases). The CDR3 bases are TGTGCCAGCAGCCCCTGGTCGGGGGGCAACTATGGCTACACCTTC. This sequence encodes CASSPWSGGNYGYTF.